This section outlines one T cell receptor beta chain sequence together with its context. Its antigen remains unknown. The source of the sample is a study of CD8 T cells in ankylosing spondylitis. Study results and limitations: Clones that were linked to disease were CD8+ and were relatively rare in peripheral blood. From matched ankylosing spondylitis synovial fluid, disease-linked clones were reportedly recovered at significantly enriched levels. Some motif variants were previously reported in reactive arthritis synovial fluid and blood.

TCRdb recomputed calls from the 5' RACE reads with MiXCR, one row per CDR3 protein. The table shows fewer than 180,000 distinct CDR3 sequences, with 44% occurring only once. The sample taken for sequencing was synovial fluid, either unsorted or a sorted T cell fraction (not recorded which). This TCR derives from a male donor with ankylosing spondylitis.

The CDR3 DNA sequence: TGCAGTGCTAGAGATAGGGGGGCGGGAAACGCCTACGAGCAGTACTTC. This gives the protein CSARDRGAGNAYEQYF. The chain combines TRBV20-1 with TRBJ2-7; D may be TRBD1 or TRBD2 (6 bases each). The germline V gene has CDR1 DFQATT and CDR2 SNEGSKA (reference sequence). V was pared by 0 bases and J by 2 bases, with 17 bases between. CDR3 length equals 16 residues.